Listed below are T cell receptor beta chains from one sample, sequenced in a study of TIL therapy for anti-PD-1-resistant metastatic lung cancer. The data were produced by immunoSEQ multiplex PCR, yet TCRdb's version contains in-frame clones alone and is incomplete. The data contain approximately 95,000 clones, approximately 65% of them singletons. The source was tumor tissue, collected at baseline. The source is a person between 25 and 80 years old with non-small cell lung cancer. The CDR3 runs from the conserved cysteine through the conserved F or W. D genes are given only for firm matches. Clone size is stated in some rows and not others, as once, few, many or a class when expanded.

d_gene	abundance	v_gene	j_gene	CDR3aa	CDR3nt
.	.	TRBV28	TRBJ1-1	CASSPTGTRGTEAFF	TGTGCCAGCAGCCCGACGGGGACCCGGGGCACTGAAGCTTTCTTT
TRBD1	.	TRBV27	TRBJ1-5	CVSRLQGSNQPQHF	TGTGTCAGCAGGCTACAGGGGAGCAATCAGCCCCAGCATTTT
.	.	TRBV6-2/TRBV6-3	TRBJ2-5	CASSYVGVPQETQYF	TGTGCCAGCAGTTACGTCGGAGTTCCGCAAGAGACCCAGTACTTC
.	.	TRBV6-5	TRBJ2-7	CASSYEGGGEQYF	TGTGCCAGCAGTTACGAGGGAGGCGGCGAGCAGTACTTC
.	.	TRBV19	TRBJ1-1	CASLNRALNTEAFF	TGTGCCAGCCTCAACAGGGCGTTGAACACTGAAGCTTTCTTT
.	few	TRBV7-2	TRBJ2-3	CASSLARSIRVDTQYF	TGTGCCAGCAGCTTAGCGAGGAGTATCAGGGTGGATACGCAGTATTTT
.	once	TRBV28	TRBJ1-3	CASSTSPSGNTIYF	TGTGCCAGCAGTACCTCCCCCTCTGGAAACACCATATATTTT
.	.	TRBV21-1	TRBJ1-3	CASSKVDNSGNTIYF	TGTGCCAGCAGCAAAGTGGACAACTCTGGAAACACCATATATTTT
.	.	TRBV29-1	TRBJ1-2	CSVDSRQGFSNYGYTF	TGCAGCGTTGACTCCCGACAAGGTTTTTCTAACTATGGCTACACCTTC
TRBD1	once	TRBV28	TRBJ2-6	CASSYLTGGLSGANVLTF	TGTGCCAGCAGTTATCTAACAGGGGGATTATCTGGGGCCAACGTCCTGACTTTC
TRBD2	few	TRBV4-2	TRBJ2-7	CASSFPGTSVYEQYF	TGTGCCAGCAGCTTCCCCGGGACTAGCGTCTACGAGCAGTACTTC
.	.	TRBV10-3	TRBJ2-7	CAISSADEQYF	TGTGCCATCAGTAGCGCGGACGAGCAGTACTTC
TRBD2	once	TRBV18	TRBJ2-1	CASSPGLASSYNEQFF	TGTGCCAGCTCACCGGGACTAGCTAGCTCCTACAATGAGCAGTTCTTC
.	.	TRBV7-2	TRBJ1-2	CASSLARGTGGYTF	TGTGCCAGCAGCTTAGCACGGGGGACGGGTGGCTACACCTTC
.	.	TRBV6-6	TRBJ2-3	CASTRSGSRSTDTQYF	TGTGCCAGCACTCGTTCAGGGTCCCGTAGCACAGATACGCAGTATTTT
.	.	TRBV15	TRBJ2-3	CATSTASDPSTDTQYF	TGTGCCACCAGCACGGCCTCGGACCCTAGCACAGATACGCAGTATTTT
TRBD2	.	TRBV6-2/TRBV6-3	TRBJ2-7	CASSNSGRALGEQYF	TGTGCCAGCAGTAATAGCGGGAGGGCCCTCGGCGAGCAGTACTTC
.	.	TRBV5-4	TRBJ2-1	CASSLDQAVSYNEQFF	TGTGCCAGCAGCTTGGATCAGGCGGTCTCCTACAATGAGCAGTTCTTC
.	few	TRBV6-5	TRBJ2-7	CASQGGSDTPYEQYF	TGTGCCAGCCAAGGAGGTTCAGACACTCCCTACGAGCAGTACTTC
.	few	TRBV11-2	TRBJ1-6	CASSPYLNSPLHF	TGTGCCAGCAGTCCGTACTTGAATTCACCCCTCCACTTT
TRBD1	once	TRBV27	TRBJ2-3	CASSKGGADTQYF	TGTGCCAGCAGTAAAGGGGGCGCAGATACGCAGTATTTT
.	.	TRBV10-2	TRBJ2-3	CASSEYWNTQYF	TGCGCCAGCAGTGAGTATTGGAATACGCAGTATTTT
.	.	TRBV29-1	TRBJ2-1	CSVGPGRYSEQFF	TGCAGCGTTGGACCGGGACGCTACTCTGAGCAGTTCTTC
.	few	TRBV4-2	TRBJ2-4	CASSQEIRGNIQYF	TGTGCCAGCAGCCAAGAAATCAGGGGAAACATTCAGTACTTC
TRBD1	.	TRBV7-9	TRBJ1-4	CASRPLQGLPNEKLFF	TGTGCCAGCAGACCTCTACAGGGGCTCCCTAATGAAAAACTGTTTTTT
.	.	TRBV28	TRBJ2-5	CASSSNFGTRAPNRETQYF	TGTGCCAGCAGTTCCAACTTCGGGACCCGAGCCCCCAACAGGGAGACCCAGTACTTC
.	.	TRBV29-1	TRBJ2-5	CSVGQDSLGETQYF	TGCAGCGTTGGGCAAGACTCACTCGGGGAGACCCAGTACTTC
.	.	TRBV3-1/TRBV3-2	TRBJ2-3	CASSQGVEVTQYF	TGTGCCAGCAGCCAAGGGGTAGAGGTTACGCAGTATTTT
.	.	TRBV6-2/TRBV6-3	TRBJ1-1	CASSYSIRDTKNTEAFF	TGTGCCAGCAGTTACAGTATACGGGACACCAAGAACACTGAAGCTTTCTTT
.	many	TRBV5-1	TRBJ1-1	CASSLVGGYTEAFF	TGCGCCAGCAGCTTGGTTGGGGGGTACACTGAAGCTTTCTTT
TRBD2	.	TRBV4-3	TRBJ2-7	CASSQSTPGLAGVHEQYF	TGCGCCAGCAGCCAATCTACCCCGGGACTAGCGGGAGTCCACGAGCAGTACTTC
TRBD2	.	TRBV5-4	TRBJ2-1	CASSLEGLAGNSYNEQFF	TGTGCCAGCAGCTTGGAGGGACTAGCGGGGAACTCCTACAATGAGCAGTTCTTC
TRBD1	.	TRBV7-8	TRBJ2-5	CASSPLLGTGQETQYF	TGTGCCAGCAGCCCCCTTTTGGGGACAGGCCAAGAGACCCAGTACTTC
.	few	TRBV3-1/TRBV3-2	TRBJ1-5	CASSQGGGISNQPQHF	TGTGCCAGCAGCCAAGGGGGGGGGATTAGCAATCAGCCCCAGCATTTT
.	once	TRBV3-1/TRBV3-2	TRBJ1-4	CASSQFLNEKLFF	TGTGCCAGCAGCCAATTCCTAAATGAAAAACTGTTTTTT
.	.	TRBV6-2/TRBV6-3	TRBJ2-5	CASSYSKARGPQETQYF	TGTGCCAGCAGTTACTCGAAGGCGCGGGGGCCCCAAGAGACCCAGTACTTC
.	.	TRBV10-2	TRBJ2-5	CASSALRETQYF	TGCGCCAGCAGTGCCTTACGGGAGACCCAGTACTTC
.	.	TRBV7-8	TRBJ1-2	CASSGSGLRGGYTF	TGTGCCAGCAGCGGGTCAGGGTTAAGGGGTGGCTACACCTTC
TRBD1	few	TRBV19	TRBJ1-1	CASQTGGGNTEAFF	TGTGCCAGTCAAACAGGGGGAGGAAACACTGAAGCTTTCTTT
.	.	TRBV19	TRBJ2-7	CASSIGGTPPYEQYF	TGTGCCAGTAGTATAGGAGGGACCCCCCCCTACGAGCAGTACTTC
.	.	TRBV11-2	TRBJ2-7	CASNPRAGWMEQYF	TGTGCCAGCAATCCCCGGGCGGGTTGGATGGAGCAGTACTTC
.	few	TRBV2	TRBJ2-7	CATSGPSGREQYF	TGTGCCACCTCGGGACCCTCCGGACGCGAGCAGTACTTC
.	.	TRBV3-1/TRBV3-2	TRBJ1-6	CASSTGTSGNSPLHF	TGTGCCAGCAGCACCGGGACTTCGGGGAATTCACCCCTCCACTTT
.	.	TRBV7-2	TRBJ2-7	CASSSNRAVDEQYF	TGTGCCAGCAGCAGCAACAGGGCAGTGGACGAGCAGTACTTC
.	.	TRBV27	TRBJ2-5	CASSLSILFRETQYF	TGTGCCAGCAGTTTATCGATTCTGTTCCGTGAGACCCAGTACTTC
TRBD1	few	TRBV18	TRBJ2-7	CASSPDRSREQYF	TGTGCCAGCTCACCGGACAGGTCTCGGGAGCAGTACTTC
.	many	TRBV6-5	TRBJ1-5	CASSYRDGQPQHF	TGTGCCAGCAGCTACCGGGACGGGCAGCCCCAGCATTTT
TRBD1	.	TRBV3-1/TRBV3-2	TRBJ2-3	CASSQVRWDRHTDTQYF	TGTGCCAGCAGCCAAGTTCGGTGGGACAGACACACAGATACGCAGTATTTT
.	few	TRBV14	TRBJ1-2	CASSQVDGLYGYTF	TGTGCCAGCAGCCAAGTAGACGGACTCTATGGCTACACCTTC
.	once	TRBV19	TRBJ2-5	CASSIGKKETQYF	TGTGCCAGTAGTATAGGGAAGAAAGAGACCCAGTACTTC
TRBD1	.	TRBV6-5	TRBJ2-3	CASSLTPGQGSDTQYF	TGTGCCAGCAGTTTGACACCGGGACAGGGGTCAGATACGCAGTATTTT